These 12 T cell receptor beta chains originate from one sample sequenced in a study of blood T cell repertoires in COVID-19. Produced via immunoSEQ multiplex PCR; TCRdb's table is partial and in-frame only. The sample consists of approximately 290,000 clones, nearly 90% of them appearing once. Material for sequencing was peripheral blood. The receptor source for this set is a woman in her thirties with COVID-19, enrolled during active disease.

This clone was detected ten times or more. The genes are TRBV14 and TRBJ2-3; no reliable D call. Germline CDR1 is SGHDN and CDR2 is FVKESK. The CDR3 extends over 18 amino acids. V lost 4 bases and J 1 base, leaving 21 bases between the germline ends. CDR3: CASSPGPESGVRTDTQYF. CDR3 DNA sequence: TGTGCCAGCAGCCCCGGTCCGGAGAGTGGTGTCCGCACAGATACGCAGTATTTT.

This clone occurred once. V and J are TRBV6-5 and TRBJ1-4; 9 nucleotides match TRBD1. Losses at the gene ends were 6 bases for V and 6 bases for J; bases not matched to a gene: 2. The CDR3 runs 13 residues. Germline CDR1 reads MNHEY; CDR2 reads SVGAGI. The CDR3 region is CASSRDRDEKLFF. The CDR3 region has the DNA TGTGCCAGCAGCCGGGACAGGGATGAAAAACTGTTTTTT.

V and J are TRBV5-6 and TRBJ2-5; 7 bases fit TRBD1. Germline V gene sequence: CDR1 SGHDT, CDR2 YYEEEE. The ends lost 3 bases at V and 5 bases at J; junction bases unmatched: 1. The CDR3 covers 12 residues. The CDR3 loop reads CASSSQGETQYF. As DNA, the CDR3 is TGTGCCAGCAGCTCACAGGGGGAGACCCAGTACTTC. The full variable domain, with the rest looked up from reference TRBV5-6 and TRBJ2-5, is DAGVTQSPTHLIKTRGQQVTLRCSPKSGHDTVSWYQQALGQGPQFIFQYYEEEERQRGNFPDRFSGHQFPNYSSELNVNALLLGDSALYLCASSSQGETQYFGPGTRLLVL.

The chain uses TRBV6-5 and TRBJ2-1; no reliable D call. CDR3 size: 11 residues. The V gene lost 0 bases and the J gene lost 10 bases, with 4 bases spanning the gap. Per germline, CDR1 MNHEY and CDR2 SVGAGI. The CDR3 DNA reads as TGTGCCAGCAGTTACTCATTAGAGCAGTTCTTC. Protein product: CASSYSLEQFF.

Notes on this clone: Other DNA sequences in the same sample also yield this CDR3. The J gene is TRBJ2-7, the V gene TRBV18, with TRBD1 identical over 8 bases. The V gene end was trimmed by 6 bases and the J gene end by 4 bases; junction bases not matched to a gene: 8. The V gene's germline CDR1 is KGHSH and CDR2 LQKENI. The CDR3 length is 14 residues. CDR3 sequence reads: CASSPGQGVYEQYF. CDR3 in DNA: TGTGCCAGCTCTCCAGGACAGGGTGTATACGAGCAGTACTTC.

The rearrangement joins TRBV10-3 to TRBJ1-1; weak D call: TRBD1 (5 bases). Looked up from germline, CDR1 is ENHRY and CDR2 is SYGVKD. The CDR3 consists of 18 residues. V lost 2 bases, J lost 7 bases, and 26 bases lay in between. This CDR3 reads CAISEDAPGGWTAGEAFF. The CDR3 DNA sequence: TGTGCCATCAGTGAGGACGCGCCCGGGGGGTGGACGGCGGGTGAAGCTTTCTTT.

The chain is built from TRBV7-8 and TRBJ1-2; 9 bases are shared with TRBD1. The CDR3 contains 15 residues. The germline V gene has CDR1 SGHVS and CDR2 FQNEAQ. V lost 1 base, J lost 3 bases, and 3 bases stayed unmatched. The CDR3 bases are TGTGCCAGCAGCTTAGGACAGGGGGTTTACTATGGCTACACCTTC. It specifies CASSLGQGVYYGYTF.

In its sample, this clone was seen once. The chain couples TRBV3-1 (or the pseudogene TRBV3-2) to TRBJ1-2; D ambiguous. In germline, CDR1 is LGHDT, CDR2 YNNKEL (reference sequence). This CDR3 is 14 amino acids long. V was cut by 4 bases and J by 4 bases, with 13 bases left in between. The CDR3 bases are TGTGCCAGCAGCCTCGAGGGAGCGGCCTATGGCTACACCTTC. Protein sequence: CASSLEGAAYGYTF.

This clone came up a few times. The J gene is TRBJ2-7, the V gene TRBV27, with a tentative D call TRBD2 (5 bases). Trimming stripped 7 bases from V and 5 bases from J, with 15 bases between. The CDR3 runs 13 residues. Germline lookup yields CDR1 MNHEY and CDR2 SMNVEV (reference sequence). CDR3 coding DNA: TGTGCCAGCAACCCACGGGGTCCCCACGAGCAGTACTTC. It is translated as CASNPRGPHEQYF.

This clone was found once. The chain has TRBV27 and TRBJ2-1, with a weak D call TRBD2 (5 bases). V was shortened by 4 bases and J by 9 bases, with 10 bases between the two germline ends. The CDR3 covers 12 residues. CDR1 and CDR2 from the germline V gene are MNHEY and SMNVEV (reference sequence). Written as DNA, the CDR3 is TGTGCCAGCAGTTCCCTAGCACGTGAGCAGTTCTTC. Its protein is CASSSLAREQFF.

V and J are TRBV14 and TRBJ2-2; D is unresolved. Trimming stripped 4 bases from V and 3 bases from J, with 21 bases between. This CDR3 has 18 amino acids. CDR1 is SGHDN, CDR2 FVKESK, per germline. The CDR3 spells CASSRRDWAATYTGELFF. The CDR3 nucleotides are TGTGCCAGCAGCCGCCGCGATTGGGCAGCCACTTACACCGGGGAGCTGTTTTTT.

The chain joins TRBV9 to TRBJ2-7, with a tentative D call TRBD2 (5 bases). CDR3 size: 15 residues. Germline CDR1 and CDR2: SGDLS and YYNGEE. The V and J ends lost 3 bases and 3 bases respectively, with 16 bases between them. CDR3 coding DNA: TGTGCCAGCAGCGGACGGCCAGGACGGGGCTACGAGCAGTACTTC. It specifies CASSGRPGRGYEQYF.